This T cell receptor (beta chain) was retrieved from a study of Tregs in tolerant kidney transplant recipients. Overall study: Recipients received nonmyeloablative bone marrow transplants from related graft donors, with transient mixed chimerism. General study findings and limits: Tregs expanded with activated donor B cells seemed most donor-specific. No direct test of biological reproducibility was done here.

An overnight rest at 37°C with about 200 IU/ml IL-2 preceded regulatory T cell sorting from thawed PBMCs. CDR1 is MNHEY, CDR2 SMNVEV, per germline (reference sequence). V lost 3 bases, J lost 5 bases, and 10 bases lay in between. The length of the CDR3 is 13 residues. Points on this clone: The antigen is not known.

Profiled with immunoSEQ multiplex PCR; TCRdb holds only in-frame clones, not every one. The sample consists of about 15,000 clones, around 80% of them appearing once. This receptor was taken from a human donor who received a combined kidney and bone marrow transplant. Source: Tregs from blood, taken before the transplant. The chain links TRBV27 to TRBJ1-2; no reliable D call. The CDR3, as DNA: TGTGCCAGCAGTTTTCGGTCCGATTATGGCTACACCTTC. It translates to CASSFRSDYGYTF.